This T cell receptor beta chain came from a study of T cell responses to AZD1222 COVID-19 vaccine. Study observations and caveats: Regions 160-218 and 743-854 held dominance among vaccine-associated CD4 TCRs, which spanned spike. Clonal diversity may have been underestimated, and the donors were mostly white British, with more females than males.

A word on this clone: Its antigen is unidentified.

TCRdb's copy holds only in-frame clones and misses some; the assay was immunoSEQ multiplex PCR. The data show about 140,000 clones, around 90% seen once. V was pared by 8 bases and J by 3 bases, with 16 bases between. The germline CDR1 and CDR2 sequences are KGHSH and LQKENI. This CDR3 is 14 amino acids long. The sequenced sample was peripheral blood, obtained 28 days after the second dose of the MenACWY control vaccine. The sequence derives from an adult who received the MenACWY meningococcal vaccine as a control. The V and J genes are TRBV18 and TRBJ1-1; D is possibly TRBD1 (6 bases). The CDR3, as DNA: TGTGCCAGCAAGGGGGGCTTCGGGGACACTGAAGCTTTCTTT. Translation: CASKGGFGDTEAFF.